Listed here are 22 T cell receptor beta chains from one sample, sequenced in a study of OX40 agonist ivuxolimab in advanced cancers. TCRdb's copy holds only in-frame clones and misses some; the assay was immunoSEQ multiplex PCR. The profile shows about 55,000 clones, around 82% of them singletons. Sequences were derived from CD4+ or CD8+ T cells sorted from blood, sampled in a trial of the OX40 agonist ivuxolimab. The receptors stem from an adult with an advanced solid tumor such as melanoma, head and neck, liver or kidney cancer.

V is TRBV7-2 and J is TRBJ2-1, with D perhaps given as TRBD1 or TRBD2 (5 bases each). The CDR3 spans 15 residues. Germline values: CDR1 SGHTA, CDR2 FQGNSA. V lost 7 bases, J lost 0 bases, and 13 bases lay in between. CDR3 sequence (DNA): TGTGCCAGCACCATAGGGGAGAGCTCCTACAATGAGCAGTTCTTC. It translates to CASTIGESSYNEQFF.

This chain connects TRBV7-9 to TRBJ2-1; D is unresolved. Trimming removed 3 bases from V and 0 bases from J, with 15 bases in between. The length of the CDR3 is 17 residues. Per germline, CDR1 SEHNR and CDR2 FQNEAQ (reference sequence). CDR3 coding DNA: TGTGCCAGCAGCTTTCTCGGCCGTTCGAGCTCCTACAATGAGCAGTTCTTC. Translating gives CASSFLGRSSSYNEQFF. Drawing the rest from reference TRBV7-9 and TRBJ2-1, the complete variable domain is DTGVSQNPRHKITKRGQNVTFRCDPISEHNRLYWYRQTLGQGPEFLTYFQNEAQLEKSRLLSDRFSAERPKGSFSTLEIQRTEQGDSAMYLCASSFLGRSSSYNEQFFGPGTRLTVL.

The chain has TRBV5-1 and TRBJ1-4; D gene unclear. Trimming took off 5 bases at V and 5 bases at J, with 10 bases between the two ends. CDR1 and CDR2 from the germline V gene are SGHRS and YFSETQ. CDR3 length equals 13 residues. The CDR3 loop is CASSRGNNEKLFF. CDR3 nucleotides: TGCGCCAGCAGTCGCGGTAACAATGAAAAACTGTTTTTT.

J is TRBJ1-4 and V is TRBV30; TRBD1 matches 7 bases. The CDR3 totals 15 residues. Per germline, CDR1 GTSNPN and CDR2 SVGIG (reference sequence). Germline trimming cut 2 bases from V and 7 bases from J; bases unmatched to any gene: 10. Here the CDR3 DNA reads TGTGCCTGGAGTCCAAACAGGGGATTCGGTGAAAAACTGTTTTTT. It codes for CAWSPNRGFGEKLFF.

This sequence joins TRBV2 and TRBJ1-6; D unclear. Germline V gene data show CDR1 as SNHLY and CDR2 as FYNNEI. Between the trimmed V and J ends, which lost 7 bases and 8 bases, there was a span of 18 bases. The CDR3 runs to 15 residues. The CDR3 here is CASTERDPSYSPLHF. CDR3 bases: TGTGCCAGCACCGAACGAGATCCCTCTTATTCACCCCTCCACTTT.

This clone was observed a single time. CDR3 residues: CASSAQRGLGSQPQHF. The CDR3 nucleotides read TGTGCCAGTAGTGCTCAGAGAGGGTTAGGTAGTCAGCCCCAGCATTTT. The chain links TRBV19 to TRBJ1-5; no reliable D call. Trimming shortened V by 5 bases and J by 6 bases, and 20 bases separated the two germline ends. This CDR3 has 16 residues. The germline gives CDR1 LNHDA, CDR2 SQIVND (reference sequence).

This chain joins TRBV5-1 and TRBJ2-1; D is possibly TRBD1 (7 bases). The germline V and J ends were trimmed by 0 bases and 5 bases, with 15 bases remaining between them. CDR3 length: 16 residues. In germline, CDR1 is SGHRS, CDR2 YFSETQ. In DNA, the CDR3 is TGCGCCAGCAGCTTGGACGGCCCAGGGGGGAACAATGAGCAGTTCTTC. Amino acid sequence: CASSLDGPGGNNEQFF.

This chain uses TRBV6-1 with TRBJ1-6; maybe TRBD1 (6 bases). Germline CDR1 reads MNHNS; CDR2 reads SASEGT. This CDR3 region has 14 residues. The V end was cut by 3 bases, the J end by 10 bases, with 13 bases between. This chain's CDR3 is CASSDSTGESPLHF. The CDR3 DNA reads TGTGCCAGCAGTGACTCGACAGGCGAATCACCCCTCCACTTT.

The rearrangement uses TRBV27 and TRBJ2-7, with 7 bases fitting TRBD1. This CDR3 region has 16 residues. Germline CDR1 MNHEY, CDR2 SMNVEV (reference sequence). V lost 5 bases and J lost 2; bases outside the gene matches: 12. CDR3 bases: TGTGCCAGCAGTCGACGAAGACTCCAGGGGGCCTACGAGCAGTACTTC. Its protein product is CASSRRRLQGAYEQYF.

This chain connects TRBV15 to TRBJ2-7; D not resolved. Germline assignment: CDR1 LNHNV and CDR2 YYDKDF (reference sequence). The CDR3 runs 14 residues. V was shortened by 0 bases and J by 3 bases, with 9 bases between the two germline ends. The CDR3 sequence is CATSRDRASYEQYF. CDR3 in DNA: TGTGCCACCAGCAGAGATAGGGCTAGCTACGAGCAGTACTTC.

The chain employs TRBV27 and TRBJ2-1; 9 bases align to TRBD1. The trim removed 6 bases at V and 4 bases at J, leaving 4 bases unmatched. The germline V gene encodes CDR1 MNHEY and CDR2 SMNVEV (reference sequence). The CDR3 has 14 amino acids. The DNA for the CDR3 is TGTGCCAGCAGACAGGGGGCCGAATACAATGAGCAGTTCTTC. It yields the protein CASRQGAEYNEQFF.

The V gene is TRBV7-6, the J gene TRBJ2-1; D could derive from TRBD1 or TRBD2 (6 bases each). Germline values: CDR1 SGHVS, CDR2 FNYEAQ. V shed 2 bases and J shed 0 bases, with 11 bases lying between them. This CDR3 has 16 amino acids. The CDR3 region is CASSLRGGSSYNEQFF. For the CDR3, the DNA is TGTGCCAGCAGCTTAAGAGGGGGGAGCTCCTACAATGAGCAGTTCTTC.

V gene TRBV10-3 combines with J gene TRBJ2-5; a weak D match, TRBD2 (7 bases). The J call is uncertain, as TRBJ2-7 better fits the DNA end. The CDR3 is made up of 14 amino acids. The germline gives CDR1 ENHRY, CDR2 SYGVKD. CDR3 region: CAISDGGAAREQYF. The CDR3 region has the DNA TGTGCCATCAGTGATGGGGGGGCGGCTCGCGAGCAGTACTTC.

The chain recombines TRBV7-2 with TRBJ2-3; the D gene is possibly TRBD2 (6 bases). CDR1 is SGHTA, CDR2 FQGNSA, per germline. The CDR3 totals 16 residues. The ends were cut back, 5 bases at V and 2 bases at J, with 17 bases in the middle. The CDR3 region has the DNA TGTGCCAGCAGCCTTCATATCGCGGGGACCACAGATACGCAGTATTTT. This translates into CASSLHIAGTTDTQYF.

The V and J genes are TRBV5-4 and TRBJ2-5; D perhaps matches TRBD1 (5 bases). Germline V gene data show CDR1 as SGHNT and CDR2 as YYREEE (reference sequence). This CDR3 comprises 12 residues. V lost 3 bases and J 5 bases, leaving 8 bases between the germline ends. In DNA form, the CDR3 reads TGTGCCAGCAGCTCGACAGTGGAGACCCAGTACTTC. Its protein is CASSSTVETQYF.

The CDR3 region is CASSFRLPPETQYF. In DNA form, the CDR3 reads TGTGCCAGCAGCTTCCGACTCCCCCCGGAGACCCAGTACTTC. This chain uses TRBV13 with TRBJ2-5; D uncertain. This CDR3 is 14 amino acids long. V was pared by 3 bases and J by 5 bases, with 13 bases between. Germline V lookup: CDR1 PRHDT, CDR2 FYEKMQ (reference sequence).

The CDR3 bases are TGTGCCAGCAGCTTAGTTGGGGGAGGGCCGGCAGATACGCAGTATTTT. Amino acids: CASSLVGGGPADTQYF. The chain uses TRBV11-2 and TRBJ2-3; 7 bases align to TRBD2. V shed 1 base, J shed 4 bases, and the junction held 8 bases outside the gene matches. The CDR3 length is 16 residues. Germline values: CDR1 SGHAT, CDR2 FQNNGV.

The gene calls are TRBV5-6 and TRBJ1-2; 8 bases are shared with TRBD1. The CDR3 covers 15 residues. With V trimmed by 1 base and J by 8 bases, 10 bases remained unmatched. Per the germline V gene, CDR1 is SGHDT and CDR2 is YYEEEE. CDR3 nucleotides: TGTGCCAGCAGCTTGCCGGACAGGGCAGGAAGGGGCTACACCTTC. Translating it yields CASSLPDRAGRGYTF.

This chain links TRBV6-5 with TRBJ2-1, with a tentative D call TRBD1 (5 bases). The CDR3 is made up of 16 amino acids. Germline V gives CDR1 MNHEY, CDR2 SVGAGI. Trimming shortened V by 0 bases and J by 1 base, and 10 bases separated the two germline ends. This CDR3 reads CASSYSRQSSYNEQFF. In nucleotides, the CDR3 is TGTGCCAGCAGTTACTCTCGACAGTCATCCTACAATGAGCAGTTCTTC.

Judged by abundance, this clone is medium-sized. The J gene is TRBJ1-1, the V gene TRBV6-1, with D perhaps TRBD1 (5 bases). Trimming left V 1 base short and J 3 bases short, with 12 bases between. Germline V CDR1 and CDR2: MNHNS, SASEGT. The length of the CDR3 is 15 residues. The CDR3 protein is CASSEVGRGDTEAFF. Written as DNA, the CDR3 is TGTGCCAGCAGTGAAGTGGGACGGGGGGACACTGAAGCTTTCTTT.

The J gene is TRBJ2-3, the V gene TRBV19, with 7 nucleotides matching TRBD2. Germline CDR1 is LNHDA and CDR2 is SQIVND (reference sequence). This CDR3 has 16 residues. V gave up 3 bases and J gave up 0 bases; unmatched junction bases: 6. Here the CDR3 reads CASSILAGGSTDTQYF. The CDR3 DNA is TGTGCCAGTAGTATCTTAGCGGGCGGCAGCACAGATACGCAGTATTTT. Supplemented by reference TRBV19 and TRBJ2-3, the full variable domain reads DGGITQSPKYLFRKEGQNVTLSCEQNLNHDAMYWYRQDPGQGLRLIYYSQIVNDFQKGDIAEGYSVSREKKESFPLTVTSAQKNPTAFYLCASSILAGGSTDTQYFGPGTRLTVL.

This chain links TRBV10-3 with TRBJ2-3; 7 bases fit TRBD1. V shed 5 bases, J shed 9 bases, and the junction held 11 bases outside the gene matches. The CDR3 covers 14 residues. The V gene's germline CDR1 is ENHRY and CDR2 SYGVKD. This CDR3 is CAISTGTANPTQYF. The CDR3 DNA reads TGTGCCATCAGTACCGGGACAGCGAACCCGACGCAGTATTTT.